In this sample, the clone carrying this TCR beta chain turned up once. The antigen is not known. The memory gate held CD4+ cells that were not CD45RA+CCR7+CD95- naive cells, over 95% pure. Before sorting, cells positive for CD8, CD14, CD16, CD56, CD19 or bright CD25 were removed. Deep-level sequencing, detecting one cell in 200,000, covered ex vivo memory CD4+. Clones were read by immunoSEQ multiplex PCR, and TCRdb kept only the in-frame ones, dropping some. This table holds 25,000 to 30,000 clones, around four fifths found once. Germline V gives CDR1 SGHNT, CDR2 YYREEE (reference sequence). This CDR3 contains 13 residues. V was pared by 4 bases and J by 3 bases, with 11 bases between. The sample originates from a study of human CD4 T cells and Enterobacteriaceae. Overall study results and limits: Specific clonotypes appeared less expanded ex vivo than cross-reactive ones.

This TCR came from a human donor in good health. The material sequenced was memory CD4+ T cells from blood. The chain is built from TRBV5-4 and TRBJ2-7, with a possible D match to TRBD2 (6 bases). Here the CDR3 reads CASSRDLGYEQYF. CDR3 nucleotides: TGTGCCAGCAGCCGGGACTTAGGCTACGAGCAGTACTTC.